In this sample, the clone carrying this T cell receptor (beta chain) turned up a few times. The data were taken from a study of OX40 agonist ivuxolimab in advanced cancers. This CDR3 is built from 13 residues. V lost 2 bases, J lost 5 bases, and 11 bases lay in between. CDR1 and CDR2 (germline): SGHTS, YDEGEE. Assay: immunoSEQ multiplex PCR; the TCRdb copy retains only in-frame clones and omits some. Of roughly 80,000 clones in the sample, 80% to 90% were seen once. Sequenced here: CD4+ or CD8+ T cells sorted from blood, sampled in a trial of the OX40 agonist ivuxolimab. This TCR was recovered from an adult with an advanced solid tumor such as melanoma, head and neck, liver or kidney cancer. The chain joins TRBV5-8 to TRBJ2-7; perhaps TRBD1 as D (6 bases). In DNA, the CDR3 is TGTGCCAGCAGCTTACAGGGTTGGGACGAGCAGTACTTC. Its translation is CASSLQGWDEQYF.